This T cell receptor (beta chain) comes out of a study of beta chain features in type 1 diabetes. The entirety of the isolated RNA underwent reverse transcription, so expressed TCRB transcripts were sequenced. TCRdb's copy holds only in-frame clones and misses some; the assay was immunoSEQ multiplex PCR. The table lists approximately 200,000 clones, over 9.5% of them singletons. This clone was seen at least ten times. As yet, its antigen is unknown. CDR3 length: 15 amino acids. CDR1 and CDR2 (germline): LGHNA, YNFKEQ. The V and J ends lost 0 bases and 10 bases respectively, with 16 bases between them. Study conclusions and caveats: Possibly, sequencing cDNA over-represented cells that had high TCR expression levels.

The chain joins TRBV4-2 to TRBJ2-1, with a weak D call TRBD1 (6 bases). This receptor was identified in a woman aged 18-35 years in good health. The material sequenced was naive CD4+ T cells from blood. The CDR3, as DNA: TGTGCCAGCAGCCAAGAGGGGGCTTTTACGCGGGAGCAGTTCTTC. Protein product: CASSQEGAFTREQFF.